What follows are 29 T cell receptor beta chains derived from one specimen sequenced in a study of identical twins. TCRdb redid the calling of the 5' RACE reads with MiXCR, one entry per CDR3 protein. The sample lists more than 200,000 distinct CDR3 sequences, about 14% seen once, with 8.8% in the top ten. The material sequenced was memory (CD45RO+) T cells sorted from blood. Receptors originate from a woman between 18 and 30 years old in good health.

This clonotype turned up a few times. V usage is TRBV4-2 and J usage is TRBJ1-6; 7 bases match TRBD1. The V segment lost 5 bases and the J segment 4 bases; nucleotides outside the gene matches: 8. Per germline, CDR1 LGHNA and CDR2 YNFKEQ. The CDR3 sequence is 16 residues long. The CDR3 is CASSGDRDSYNSPLHF. CDR3 bases: TGTGCCAGCAGCGGTGACAGGGACTCGTATAATTCACCCCTCCACTTT.

This clonotype showed up just a few times. The chain links TRBV3-1 to TRBJ2-7; D is unclear. The CDR3 totals 12 residues. Trimming left V 4 bases short and J 5 bases short, with 9 bases between. Germline V gene data show CDR1 as LGHDT and CDR2 as YNNKEL (reference sequence). CDR3 DNA sequence: TGTGCCAGCAGCCGGGTTGGGCACGAGCAGTACTTC. Protein sequence: CASSRVGHEQYF.

This clonotype was detected only a few times. V is TRBV6-1 and J is TRBJ2-7; weak D call: TRBD2 (5 bases). With 4 bases removed from V and 6 bases from J, the gap between germline ends came to 13 bases. The CDR3 consists of 13 residues. Germline values: CDR1 MNHNS, CDR2 SASEGT. The CDR3 here is CASSAEGAGEQYF. CDR3 nucleotide sequence: TGTGCCAGCAGTGCAGAGGGAGCAGGCGAGCAGTACTTC.

The V gene is TRBV20-1, the J gene TRBJ2-3, with D unresolved. The CDR3 contains 12 residues. Germline V gene sequence: CDR1 DFQATT, CDR2 SNEGSKA (reference sequence). The V gene lost 1 base and the J gene lost 2 bases, with 4 bases spanning the gap. The CDR3 DNA sequence: TGCAGTGCTAGAGTCAACACAGATACGCAGTATTTT. It yields the protein CSARVNTDTQYF.

The rearrangement uses TRBV24-1 and TRBJ2-1; no definite D call. The length of the CDR3 is 15 residues. The V end lost 4 bases, the J end lost 2 bases, and 11 bases lay between the germline ends. Germline V gives CDR1 KGHDR, CDR2 SFDVKD. CDR3 nucleotide sequence: TGTGCCACCAGTGACCCGCGGCTAGCCTACAATGAGCAGTTCTTC. Translated, it gives CATSDPRLAYNEQFF.

The chain is built from TRBV24-1 and TRBJ1-6; TRBD1 matches at 8 bases. Trimming at V came to 9 bases and at J to 8 bases, leaving 8 bases not matched to a gene. The CDR3 spans 14 residues. Per germline, CDR1 KGHDR and CDR2 SFDVKD. CDR3 sequence reads: CATRGTGGYSPLHF. DNA for the CDR3: TGTGCCACCCGAGGGACAGGTGGATATTCACCCCTCCACTTT.

The J gene is TRBJ2-7, the V gene TRBV10-3; 8 bases match TRBD2. CDR1 is ENHRY, CDR2 SYGVKD, per germline. There are 14 residues in the CDR3. With 6 bases clipped from V and 1 base from J, the junction kept 5 bases outside the gene matches. CDR3 loop: CAISPGLGSYEQYF. In DNA, the CDR3 is TGTGCCATCAGCCCGGGACTAGGGTCCTACGAGCAGTACTTC.

V usage is TRBV14 and J usage is TRBJ2-2; no definite D call. The germline V gene has CDR1 SGHDN and CDR2 FVKESK. This CDR3 is built from 15 residues. V lost 3 bases to trimming and J lost 7 bases, with 15 bases between them. CDR3 amino acids: CASSQALTRGGELFF. CDR3 in DNA: TGTGCCAGCAGCCAGGCCCTCACCCGCGGCGGGGAGCTGTTTTTT.

This clonotype came up a few times. The gene calls are TRBV7-2 and TRBJ1-5; a weak D match, TRBD1 (6 bases). Germline CDR1 and CDR2: SGHTA and FQGNSA. This CDR3 comprises 15 residues. The V and J ends lost 2 bases and 7 bases respectively, with 15 bases between them. The CDR3 region is CASSLLGGARQPQHF. As DNA, the CDR3 is TGTGCCAGCAGCTTATTGGGGGGCGCGAGGCAGCCCCAGCATTTT. Using reference TRBV7-2 and TRBJ1-5 for the parts outside the CDR3, the full variable domain is GAGVSQSPSNKVTEKGKDVELRCDPISGHTALYWYRQSLGQGLEFLIYFQGNSAPDKSGLPSDRFSAERTGGSVSTLTIQRTQQEDSAVYLCASSLLGGARQPQHFGDGTRLSIL.

The rearrangement joins TRBV7-2 to TRBJ2-1, with 11 bases matching TRBD2. V dropped 2 bases and J dropped 8; count of bases not matched to a gene: 8. CDR3 length equals 16 residues. CDR1 and CDR2 from the germline V gene are SGHTA and FQGNSA. CDR3: CASSLLTSGRRDEQFF. The CDR3 DNA is TGTGCCAGCAGCTTATTAACTAGCGGGAGAAGGGATGAGCAGTTCTTC.

The V and J genes are TRBV5-1 and TRBJ2-2; the D is unclear. Trimming took 5 bases from V and 6 from J, leaving 8 bases between them. The CDR3 has 12 residues. CDR1 SGHRS and CDR2 YFSETQ come from the germline V gene. The CDR3 loop is CASSSFAGELFF. The CDR3 DNA follows: TGCGCCAGCAGTTCTTTTGCCGGGGAGCTGTTTTTT.

The chain carries TRBV9 and TRBJ2-1; 11 bases align to TRBD2. Germline V gene lookup returns CDR1 SGDLS and CDR2 YYNGEE. This CDR3 has 18 amino acids. Trimming removed 1 base from V and 7 bases from J; junction bases left unmatched: 13. The CDR3 DNA is TGTGCCAGCAGCGTATATGGCTCGGGGGCTAGCGGGGGGAATGAGCAGTTCTTC. This sequence encodes CASSVYGSGASGGNEQFF.

This clonotype was observed at least ten times. The gene calls are TRBV5-6 and TRBJ2-2, with 7 bases identical to TRBD1. This CDR3 contains 16 residues. The V and J ends lost 7 bases and 6 bases, in that order; junction bases with no gene match: 15. Germline CDR1 and CDR2: SGHDT and YYEEEE. The CDR3 bases are TGTGCCAGCCGGCGATCCGAGGGGGCGCGAGCCGGGGAGCTGTTTTTT. Amino acids: CASRRSEGARAGELFF.

This clonotype occurred a few times. This chain uses TRBV6-2 or TRBV6-3 with TRBJ2-7; possible D gene TRBD2, 5 bases. Deletions cut 0 bases from V and 3 bases from J, with 12 bases between. The CDR3 loop spans 15 amino acids. CDR1 is MNHEY, CDR2 SVGEGT, per germline. The CDR3 DNA follows: TGTGCCAGCAGTTACTCGAGAGGGCACGGCTACGAGCAGTACTTC. It encodes CASSYSRGHGYEQYF.

This clonotype was picked up many times. The rearrangement links TRBV29-1 to TRBJ2-3, with 8 positions matching TRBD1. The CDR3 has 14 amino acids. The trim removed 6 bases at V and 1 base at J, leaving 6 bases unmatched. CDR1 and CDR2 from the germline V gene are SQVTM and ANQGSEA. The CDR3 sequence: CSVRTGSGTDTQYF. In nucleotides, the CDR3 is TGCAGCGTGAGGACAGGGAGCGGCACAGATACGCAGTATTTT.

At least ten counts were recorded for this clonotype. The V call is TRBV12-3 or TRBV12-4, the J call TRBJ2-5; D ambiguous. The length of the CDR3 is 13 residues. V was clipped by 0 bases and J by 5 bases, with 7 bases between them. The CDR3 here is CASSLAGAETQYF. The CDR3 coding sequence is TGTGCCAGCAGTTTAGCAGGTGCCGAGACCCAGTACTTC.

The rearrangement uses TRBV10-3 and TRBJ1-5, with D perhaps TRBD1 (6 bases). This CDR3 region has 13 residues. The V gene lost 6 bases and the J gene lost 7 bases, with 13 bases spanning the gap. Germline CDR1 reads ENHRY; CDR2 reads SYGVKD. DNA of the CDR3: TGTGCCATCAGAGAGGACAGTCCACAGCCCCAGCATTTT. Protein sequence: CAIREDSPQPQHF.

This clonotype was observed a few times. The V call is TRBV20-1, the J call TRBJ1-2; D unclear. The CDR3 length is 14 residues. CDR1 is DFQATT and CDR2 is SNEGSKA in the germline V gene (reference sequence). Trimming removed 0 bases at V and 4 bases at J, with 12 bases between. The CDR3 spells CSARDLTVPYGYTF. As DNA, the CDR3 is TGCAGTGCTAGAGATCTTACCGTGCCCTATGGCTACACCTTC.

This sequence joins TRBV5-1 and TRBJ1-5; D not resolved. This CDR3 comprises 15 residues. Trimming took 0 bases from V and 3 from J, leaving 10 bases between them. Germline CDR1 is SGHRS and CDR2 is YFSETQ. The CDR3 nucleotides are TGCGCCAGCAGCTTGGATGGCGGGAACAATCAGCCCCAGCATTTT. This codes for CASSLDGGNNQPQHF.

The V and J genes are TRBV3-1 and TRBJ2-3, with 9 bases identical to TRBD2. The CDR3 spans 15 residues. Trimming at V came to 3 bases and at J to 3 bases, leaving 4 bases not matched to a gene. From germline, CDR1 is LGHDT and CDR2 YNNKEL (reference sequence). The CDR3: CASSHLAGSTDTQYF. CDR3 nucleotides: TGTGCCAGCAGCCATCTAGCGGGATCGACAGATACGCAGTATTTT.

This clonotype occurred many times. V usage is TRBV5-1 and J usage is TRBJ2-7; TRBD1 matches 8 bases. With 3 bases clipped from V and 4 bases from J, the junction kept 6 bases outside the gene matches. This CDR3 comprises 14 residues. CDR1 and CDR2 from the germline V gene are SGHRS and YFSETQ. CDR3 sequence reads: CASSSGTGKYEQYF. The CDR3, as DNA: TGCGCCAGCAGCTCCGGGACAGGCAAATACGAGCAGTACTTC.

This chain uses TRBV5-1 with TRBJ2-1; tentative D call: TRBD2 (6 bases). With 7 bases removed from V and 4 bases from J, the gap between germline ends came to 15 bases. Germline V gene sequence: CDR1 SGHRS, CDR2 YFSETQ. CDR3 length: 14 residues. CDR3: CASRERDSYNEQFF. The CDR3 coding sequence is TGCGCCAGCCGCGAACGGGACTCTTACAATGAGCAGTTCTTC. Drawing the rest from reference TRBV5-1 and TRBJ2-1, the complete variable domain is KAGVTQTPRYLIKTRGQQVTLSCSPISGHRSVSWYQQTPGQGLQFLFEYFSETQRNKGNFPGRFSGRQFSNSRSEMNVSTLELGDSALYLCASRERDSYNEQFFGPGTRLTVL.

There are many counts of this clonotype. The chain joins TRBV7-9 to TRBJ2-1; D is perhaps TRBD1 (7 bases). Trimming removed 5 bases from V and 7 bases from J, with 21 bases in between. There are 16 residues in the CDR3. CDR1 is SEHNR and CDR2 is FQNEAQ in the germline V gene (reference sequence). In nucleotides, the CDR3 is TGTGCCAGCAGCGCCCGACAGGGTTTGGGGAGGAATGAGCAGTTCTTC. Encoded protein: CASSARQGLGRNEQFF. The full variable domain, completed using reference TRBV7-9 and TRBJ2-1, is DTGVSQNPRHKITKRGQNVTFRCDPISEHNRLYWYRQTLGQGPEFLTYFQNEAQLEKSRLLSDRFSAERPKGSFSTLEIQRTEQGDSAMYLCASSARQGLGRNEQFFGPGTRLTVL.

This clonotype was recorded a few times. CDR3 sequence (DNA): TGCGCCAGCAGCTGGGGAGGATCCCGCTCCTACAATGAGCAGTTCTTC. It codes for CASSWGGSRSYNEQFF. The gene calls are TRBV5-1 and TRBJ2-1; D possibly corresponds to TRBD2 (6 bases). The CDR3 contains 16 residues. Trimming stripped 3 bases from V and 0 bases from J, with 13 bases between. Looked up from germline, CDR1 is SGHRS and CDR2 is YFSETQ.

The gene calls are TRBV6-2 or TRBV6-3 and TRBJ2-7; 12 bases agree with TRBD2. Losses at the gene ends were 6 bases for V and 9 bases for J; bases not matched to a gene: 6. The CDR3 runs 13 residues. Germline loops: CDR1 MNHEY, CDR2 SVGEGT. The CDR3 DNA sequence: TGTGCCAGCAGCCTAGCGGGAGGGCCCCGGCAGTACTTC. It yields the protein CASSLAGGPRQYF.

This clonotype has just a few counts. The J gene is TRBJ2-5, the V gene TRBV7-9; TRBD2 matches 9 bases. The CDR3 has 16 amino acids. Germline V CDR1 and CDR2: SEHNR, FQNEAQ (reference sequence). V shed 6 bases and J 2 bases; nucleotides not matched to a gene: 10. CDR3 region: CASRWRGLAGQETQYF. CDR3 in DNA: TGTGCCAGCAGGTGGAGGGGGCTAGCGGGGCAAGAGACCCAGTACTTC.

The J gene is TRBJ2-3, the V gene TRBV20-1, with TRBD2 matching over 8 bases. CDR1 and CDR2 (germline): DFQATT, SNEGSKA (reference sequence). The CDR3 is made up of 16 amino acids. With V trimmed by 1 base and J by 4 bases, 10 bases remained unmatched. The CDR3 protein is CSARGFLAGGPDTQYF. The DNA for the CDR3 is TGCAGTGCTAGAGGTTTTCTGGCGGGGGGTCCAGATACGCAGTATTTT.

The rearrangement joins TRBV20-1 to TRBJ2-1, with 8 positions matching TRBD1. The V gene end was trimmed by 5 bases and the J gene end by 9 bases; junction bases not matched to a gene: 9. The CDR3 consists of 13 residues. Germline V gene lookup returns CDR1 DFQATT and CDR2 SNEGSKA (reference sequence). The CDR3 DNA reads as TGCAGTGCTTACAGGGGGGTCCTTGGTGAGCAGTTCTTC. Translating it yields CSAYRGVLGEQFF.

This clonotype was seen once. This chain links TRBV19 with TRBJ1-3, with D unresolved. Trimming took 6 bases from V and 0 from J, leaving 21 bases between them. Germline V gene lookup returns CDR1 LNHDA and CDR2 SQIVND (reference sequence). The CDR3 covers 18 residues. CDR3 amino acids: CASSPGWGRRTSGNTIYF. CDR3 coding DNA: TGTGCCAGTAGCCCGGGCTGGGGTCGGAGGACCTCTGGAAACACCATATATTTT.